The present TCR beta chain was sequenced within a study of T cell changes during pregnancy in multiple sclerosis. Produced via immunoSEQ multiplex PCR; TCRdb's table is partial and in-frame only. Of roughly 32,000 clones in the sample, about nine tenths were seen once. The V end lost 0 bases, the J end lost 4 bases, and 9 bases lay between the germline ends. This CDR3 spans 14 amino acids. Germline V gives CDR1 SGHRS, CDR2 YFSETQ. This clonotype originated in a female donor in good health, enrolled as a control in a pregnancy study. Sequencing used CD4+ T cells from peripheral blood mononuclear cells, obtained in the second trimester of pregnancy. This chain joins TRBV5-1 and TRBJ2-3; tentative D call: TRBD1 (5 bases). The CDR3 DNA sequence: TGCGCCAGCAGCTTGGATGGGGCGCCAGATACGCAGTATTTT. Translating gives CASSLDGAPDTQYF.